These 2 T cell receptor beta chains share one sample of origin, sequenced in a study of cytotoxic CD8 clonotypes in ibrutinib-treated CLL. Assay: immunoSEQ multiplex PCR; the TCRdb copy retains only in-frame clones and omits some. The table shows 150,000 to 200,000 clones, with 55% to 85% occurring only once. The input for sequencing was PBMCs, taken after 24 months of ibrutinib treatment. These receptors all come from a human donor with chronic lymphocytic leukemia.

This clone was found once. The CDR3 region is CASSPPTSGSTPDTQYF. The CDR3 bases are TGTGCCAGCAGCCCACCTACTAGCGGGAGCACCCCAGATACGCAGTATTTT. V is TRBV7-2 and J is TRBJ2-3, with TRBD2 identical over 11 bases. The CDR3 contains 17 residues. Unmatched junction bases numbered 11, after V lost 5 bases and J lost 4 bases. Germline assignment: CDR1 SGHTA and CDR2 FQGNSA. Supplemented by reference TRBV7-2 and TRBJ2-3, the full variable domain reads GAGVSQSPSNKVTEKGKDVELRCDPISGHTALYWYRQSLGQGLEFLIYFQGNSAPDKSGLPSDRFSAERTGGSVSTLTIQRTQQEDSAVYLCASSPPTSGSTPDTQYFGPGTRLTVL.

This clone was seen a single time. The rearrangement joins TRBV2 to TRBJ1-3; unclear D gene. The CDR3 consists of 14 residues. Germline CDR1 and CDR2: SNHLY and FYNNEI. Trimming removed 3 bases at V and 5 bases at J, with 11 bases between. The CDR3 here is CASSDLFTRNTIYF. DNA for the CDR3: TGTGCCAGCAGTGATTTGTTTACCAGAAACACCATATATTTT.